This T cell receptor (beta chain) was profiled in a study of T-cell reconstitution after alpha-beta-depleted transplantation in children. Unique molecular identifiers were incorporated during preparation of the TCRbeta library. TCRdb re-called the PCR reads with MiXCR, one entry per CDR3 protein. This table holds hundreds of thousands of distinct CDR3 sequences, roughly 17% found once. Germline V gene data show CDR1 as KGHSH and CDR2 as LQKENI. The CDR3 spans 15 residues. The V gene lost 3 bases and the J gene lost 4 bases, with 15 bases spanning the gap. V is TRBV18 and J is TRBJ1-1, with D uncertain. Sample: PBMCs from the stem cell graft donor, taken from the stem cell graft. This clonotype was sampled from a human donor who donated a stem cell graft to a child with acute myeloid leukemia. This CDR3 reads CASSPQEAGSTEAFF. In DNA form, the CDR3 reads TGTGCCAGCTCACCCCAGGAGGCGGGAAGCACTGAAGCTTTCTTT.